What follows describes a single TCR beta chain. What it binds is not known. There are 14 residues in the CDR3. The germline V and J ends were trimmed by 6 bases and 9 bases, with 18 bases remaining between them. Germline V lookup: CDR1 SGHAT, CDR2 FQNNGV. This record belongs to a study of cytotoxic CD8 clonotypes in ibrutinib-treated CLL. Study as a whole: Patients attained about 24 partial and 2 complete responses; at median 68 months, about 14 remained remitted while 12 progressed. Study findings and constraints: Public clonotypes showed up rarely, and on treatment they shrank or held steady.

Data came from immunoSEQ multiplex PCR; TCRdb stores just in-frame clones and leaves some out. The table includes approximately 160,000 clones, 88% detected once. This material consisted of PBMCs, taken at disease progression, from a patient treated with ibrutinib. This TCR derives from a human donor with chronic lymphocytic leukemia. This chain links TRBV11-2 with TRBJ2-1; D gene ambiguous. CDR3 DNA sequence: TGTGCCAGCAGATACTACGGTCGTGAAGGTGAGCAGTTCTTC. It is translated as CASRYYGREGEQFF.